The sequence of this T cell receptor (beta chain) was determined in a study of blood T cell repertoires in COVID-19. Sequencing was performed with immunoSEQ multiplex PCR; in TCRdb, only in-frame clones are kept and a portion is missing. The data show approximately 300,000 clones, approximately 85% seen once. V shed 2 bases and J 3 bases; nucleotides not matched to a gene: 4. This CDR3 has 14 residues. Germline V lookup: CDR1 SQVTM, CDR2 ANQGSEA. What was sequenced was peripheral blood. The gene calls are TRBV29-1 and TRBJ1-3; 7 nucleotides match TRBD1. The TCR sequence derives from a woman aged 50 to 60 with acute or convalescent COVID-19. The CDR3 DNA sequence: TGCAGCGTTGAAACCGGGACAGATGGAAACACCATATATTTT. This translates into CSVETGTDGNTIYF.